The 26 T cell receptor beta chains presented below share a single source sample, sequenced in a study of long-term antiretroviral therapy in people with HIV. Survey level was the resolution at which the v3.0 immunoSEQ assay ran. Profiling relied on immunoSEQ multiplex PCR, and the TCRdb table lists in-frame clones only, not all of them. The sample holds 32,000 or so clones, roughly 85% seen once. Source: unsorted PBMCs, taken approximately 3.5 years after starting antiretroviral therapy. Source of these receptors: a man aged 18 to 30 with HIV.

V is TRBV4-3 and J is TRBJ2-7; a possible D gene is TRBD1 (5 bases). Deletions cut 1 base from V and 1 base from J, with 11 bases between. CDR3 length equals 15 residues. In germline, CDR1 is LGHNA, CDR2 YSLEER. In DNA, the CDR3 is TGCGCCAGCAGCCAAGCGCGGAAGGGGTCCTACGAGCAGTACTTC. It encodes CASSQARKGSYEQYF.

This sequence joins TRBV11-2 and TRBJ2-7; 7 nucleotides align to TRBD2. The CDR3 is 15 amino acids. Trimming cost V 1 base and J 4 bases; bases outside gene matches: 7. Germline V gives CDR1 SGHAT, CDR2 FQNNGV. CDR3: CASSLGAGDGYEQYF. The CDR3 nucleotides read TGTGCCAGCAGCTTAGGGGCGGGGGATGGTTACGAGCAGTACTTC.

The chain uses TRBV5-1 and TRBJ1-2; D perhaps matches TRBD1 (5 bases). Germline assignment: CDR1 SGHRS and CDR2 YFSETQ. The CDR3 totals 13 residues. V shed 0 bases and J shed 6 bases, with 9 bases lying between them. The CDR3: CASSLGQGNGYTF. CDR3 nucleotide sequence: TGCGCCAGCAGCTTGGGTCAGGGAAATGGCTACACCTTC.

This chain links TRBV7-3 with TRBJ2-1; D gene ambiguous. Per the germline V gene, CDR1 is SGHTA and CDR2 is FQGTGA. The length of the CDR3 is 14 residues. Deletions cut 5 bases from V and 7 bases from J, with 15 bases between. DNA of the CDR3: TGTGCCAGCAGCCCCGAGGCTGGAATGAATGAGCAGTTCTTC. Amino acid sequence: CASSPEAGMNEQFF. The full variable domain, with the rest looked up from reference TRBV7-3 and TRBJ2-1, is GAGVSQTPSNKVTEKGKYVELRCDPISGHTALYWYRQSLGQGPEFLIYFQGTGAADDSGLPNDRFFAVRPEGSVSTLKIQRTERGDSAVYLCASSPEAGMNEQFFGPGTRLTVL.

J is TRBJ2-5 and V is TRBV5-1, with TRBD1 matching 8 bases. The CDR3 consists of 14 residues. The germline V gene encodes CDR1 SGHRS and CDR2 YFSETQ. Trimming took 4 bases from V and 5 from J; bases not matched to a gene: 7. CDR3 region: CASSTGQVLETQYF. The CDR3 coding sequence is TGCGCCAGCAGCACGGGACAGGTCTTGGAGACCCAGTACTTC. The full variable domain, with the rest looked up from reference TRBV5-1 and TRBJ2-5, is KAGVTQTPRYLIKTRGQQVTLSCSPISGHRSVSWYQQTPGQGLQFLFEYFSETQRNKGNFPGRFSGRQFSNSRSEMNVSTLELGDSALYLCASSTGQVLETQYFGPGTRLLVL.

The genes are TRBV6-5 and TRBJ1-2; a possible D gene is TRBD1 (6 bases). Germline V lookup: CDR1 MNHEY, CDR2 SVGAGI. The CDR3 covers 12 residues. V was shortened by 4 bases and J by 7 bases, with 10 bases between the two germline ends. The CDR3 DNA reads TGTGCCAGCAGTTCCGGGGGCACTGGCTACACCTTC. Encoded protein: CASSSGGTGYTF.

This clone is a singleton in its sample. Distinct nucleotide sequences in the sample also encode this CDR3. For the CDR3, the DNA is TGTGCCAGCAGTTCCGGGACAGGGGGGGGCGAGCAGTACTTC. It encodes CASSSGTGGGEQYF. The chain recombines TRBV27 with TRBJ2-7, with 11 bases that match TRBD1. Germline assignment: CDR1 MNHEY and CDR2 SMNVEV (reference sequence). With 4 bases clipped from V and 6 bases from J, the junction kept 5 bases outside the gene matches. CDR3 length equals 14 residues.

The rearrangement joins TRBV7-8 to TRBJ2-7; 11 bases are shared with TRBD2. J was trimmed by 7 bases and V by 3 bases; bases with no gene match: 11. The CDR3 is 16 residues long. Germline V gives CDR1 SGHVS, CDR2 FQNEAQ. This chain's CDR3 is CASSFVSSGRRDEQYF. In nucleotides, the CDR3 is TGTGCCAGCAGCTTTGTCTCTAGCGGGAGGAGGGATGAGCAGTACTTC.

The V gene is TRBV9, the J gene TRBJ2-3, with D possibly called TRBD1 or TRBD2 (6 bases each). There are 16 residues in the CDR3. Trimming cost V 3 bases and J 2 bases, with 16 bases left between them. From germline, CDR1 is SGDLS and CDR2 YYNGEE. The CDR3 DNA reads as TGTGCCAGCAGCGAAGGGGGACTGACAAACACAGATACGCAGTATTTT. Amino acid sequence: CASSEGGLTNTDTQYF.

Comments on this clone: The junction does not match germline at one end; this may be a read error. The chain recombines TRBV7-2 with TRBJ2-3, with D perhaps matching TRBD2 (5 bases). Germline V gene sequence: CDR1 SGHTA, CDR2 FQGNSA. This CDR3 spans 14 amino acids. The CDR3 DNA reads TGTGCCAGCAGCTTTTCCGAATCTAGCCCGAGCCGACCTTTT. It is translated as CASSFSESSPSRPF. The variable domain in full, completed from reference TRBV7-2 and TRBJ2-3, reads GAGVSQSPSNKVTEKGKDVELRCDPISGHTALYWYRQSLGQGLEFLIYFQGNSAPDKSGLPSDRFSAERTGGSVSTLTIQRTQQEDSAVYLCASSFSESSPSRPFGPGTRLTVL.

This sequence joins TRBV19 and TRBJ1-5; D uncertain. V lost 7 bases to trimming and J lost 7 bases, with 17 bases between them. The germline V gene has CDR1 LNHDA and CDR2 SQIVND (reference sequence). The CDR3 consists of 14 residues. The CDR3 reads CASKGSALGQPQHF. As DNA, the CDR3 is TGTGCCAGTAAGGGTTCGGCTTTAGGCCAGCCCCAGCATTTT.

This clone was counted only a few times. The chain employs TRBV25-1 and TRBJ1-6, with 8 bases matching TRBD1. The CDR3 totals 14 residues. The J segment lost 10 bases and the V segment lost 4 bases, leaving 6 bases of the junction unmatched. Germline V gene data show CDR1 as MGHDK and CDR2 as SYGVNS. In nucleotides, the CDR3 is TGTGCCAGCAGTGTCGGGACAGGAGGATCACCCCTCCACTTT. Residues: CASSVGTGGSPLHF.

The chain combines TRBV13 with TRBJ2-1; 11 bases line up with TRBD2. Looked up from germline, CDR1 is PRHDT and CDR2 is FYEKMQ (reference sequence). J was trimmed by 8 bases and V by 4 bases; bases with no gene match: 4. CDR3 size: 14 residues. The CDR3 DNA sequence: TGTGCCAGCAGCTCGACTAGCGGGACAGATGAGCAGTTCTTC. Encoded protein: CASSSTSGTDEQFF. Drawing the rest from reference TRBV13 and TRBJ2-1, the complete variable domain is AAGVIQSPRHLIKEKRETATLKCYPIPRHDTVYWYQQGPGQDPQFLISFYEKMQSDKGSIPDRFSAQQFSDYHSELNMSSLELGDSALYFCASSSTSGTDEQFFGPGTRLTVL.

This clone has a handful of counts. V and J are TRBV5-6 and TRBJ1-5; perhaps TRBD1 as D (6 bases). The CDR3 contains 15 residues. Trimming shortened V by 7 bases and J by 3 bases, and 17 bases separated the two germline ends. Per the germline V gene, CDR1 is SGHDT and CDR2 is YYEEEE. Here the CDR3 DNA reads TGTGCCAGCGGTCGATTGGGGACATCCAATCAGCCCCAGCATTTT. Protein sequence: CASGRLGTSNQPQHF. Drawing the rest from reference TRBV5-6 and TRBJ1-5, the complete variable domain is DAGVTQSPTHLIKTRGQQVTLRCSPKSGHDTVSWYQQALGQGPQFIFQYYEEEERQRGNFPDRFSGHQFPNYSSELNVNALLLGDSALYLCASGRLGTSNQPQHFGDGTRLSIL.

The V gene is TRBV4-1, the J gene TRBJ1-3; D unclear. Germline V CDR1 and CDR2: MGHRA, YSYEKL. CDR3 length: 16 residues. V lost 0 bases and J 0 bases, leaving 9 bases between the germline ends. CDR3 loop: CASSQESGSSGNTIYF. CDR3 sequence (DNA): TGCGCCAGCAGCCAAGAATCGGGGAGCTCTGGAAACACCATATATTTT.

Only one count was recorded for this clone. The chain combines TRBV18 with TRBJ2-2; 7 positions match TRBD1. Germline V gene lookup returns CDR1 KGHSH and CDR2 LQKENI. The length of the CDR3 is 15 residues. The junction had 7 bases not matched to a gene; V was cut back by 4 bases and J by 5 bases. CDR3 sequence (DNA): TGTGCCAGCTCACTGACAGGGACCGAGACCGGGGAGCTGTTTTTT. Translating gives CASSLTGTETGELFF.

This clone has just one count. The rearrangement links TRBV4-3 to TRBJ1-4, with 9 bases matching TRBD1. Germline trimming cut 4 bases from V and 5 bases from J; bases unmatched to any gene: 2. CDR1 and CDR2 from the germline V gene are LGHNA and YSLEER. This CDR3 has 14 amino acids. The CDR3 sequence is CASSPDRGNEKLFF. For the CDR3, the DNA is TGCGCCAGCAGCCCGGACAGGGGCAATGAAAAACTGTTTTTT.

This clone qualifies as medium-sized (0.01 to 0.1%). A much larger clone differs by one base, so this may be a read error. Other DNA sequences in the same sample also yield this CDR3. The V and J genes are TRBV12-5 and TRBJ2-7; D remains ambiguous. In germline, CDR1 is LGHNT, CDR2 FRNRAP. The ends were cut back, 4 bases at V and 4 bases at J, with 5 bases in the middle. The CDR3 length is 11 residues. The CDR3 is CASGWAYEQYF. The CDR3 DNA follows: TGTGCTAGTGGTTGGGCGTACGAGCAGTACTTC.

This sequence joins TRBV5-6 and TRBJ2-1; 10 bases align to TRBD1. V dropped 5 bases and J dropped 4; count of bases not matched to a gene: 6. The CDR3 loop spans 15 amino acids. Germline-derived CDR1 and CDR2 are SGHDT and YYEEEE. The chain's CDR3 is CASSKGGQGYNEQFF. DNA of the CDR3: TGTGCCAGCAGTAAGGGGGGACAGGGGTACAATGAGCAGTTCTTC.

The chain uses TRBV25-1 and TRBJ2-7; 10 nucleotides align to TRBD1. The germline CDR1 and CDR2 sequences are MGHDK and SYGVNS. This CDR3 is built from 13 residues. The junction had 2 bases not matched to a gene; V was cut back by 6 bases and J by 3 bases. The CDR3 DNA follows: TGTGCCAGCAGGTGGACAGGGGGCTACGAGCAGTACTTC. Its protein is CASRWTGGYEQYF.

V usage is TRBV5-1 and J usage is TRBJ2-1, with D uncertain. V lost 7 bases, J lost 6 bases, and 20 bases lay in between. The CDR3 has 15 residues. In germline, CDR1 is SGHRS, CDR2 YFSETQ. CDR3 bases: TGCGCCAGCTGCCTAGTGGTAGGAAATATCAATGAGCAGTTCTTC. Amino acid sequence: CASCLVVGNINEQFF.

The chain employs TRBV27 and TRBJ1-1; 7 bases agree with TRBD1. With 2 bases clipped from V and 6 bases from J, the junction kept 12 bases outside the gene matches. The germline gives CDR1 MNHEY, CDR2 SMNVEV (reference sequence). The CDR3 is 16 amino acids. As DNA, the CDR3 is TGTGCCAGCAGTTTAATACACGGGACAGCGACCTCTGAAGCTTTCTTT. It is translated as CASSLIHGTATSEAFF.

This clone was seen a single time. CDR3 region: CASSTRQGKDTEAFF. The CDR3 nucleotides read TGTGCCAGCAGCACCCGACAGGGAAAGGACACTGAAGCTTTCTTT. The J gene is TRBJ1-1, the V gene TRBV9; 7 bases fit TRBD1. The CDR3 has 15 amino acids. CDR1 and CDR2 from the germline V gene are SGDLS and YYNGEE. Trimming took 4 bases from V and 3 from J; bases not matched to a gene: 9.

The V and J genes are TRBV28 and TRBJ2-7; 7 nucleotides match TRBD1. The germline CDR1 and CDR2 sequences are MDHEN and SYDVKM. V lost 3 bases to trimming and J lost 1 base; unmatched junction nucleotides: 9. The length of the CDR3 is 16 residues. The CDR3 is CASSFSRDSPSYEQYF. Written as DNA, the CDR3 is TGTGCCAGCAGTTTTTCCCGGGACAGCCCTTCCTACGAGCAGTACTTC.

The V gene is TRBV5-4, the J gene TRBJ1-2; D perhaps matches TRBD1 (6 bases). Germline V CDR1 and CDR2: SGHNT, YYREEE (reference sequence). The CDR3 totals 14 residues. Between the trimmed V and J ends, which lost 2 bases and 8 bases, there was a span of 16 bases. The DNA for the CDR3 is TGTGCCAGCAGCTTTTCGACAGGACCTCAGGGCTACACCTTC. This codes for CASSFSTGPQGYTF.

The rearrangement joins TRBV18 to TRBJ2-5; D gene unclear. This CDR3 is 15 amino acids long. Germline V gene lookup returns CDR1 KGHSH and CDR2 LQKENI. V was trimmed by 2 bases and J by 4 bases, leaving 14 bases between them. CDR3 DNA sequence: TGTGCCAGCTCACCAGAAATCGCCAAGGGAGAGACCCAGTACTTC. Translated, it gives CASSPEIAKGETQYF.